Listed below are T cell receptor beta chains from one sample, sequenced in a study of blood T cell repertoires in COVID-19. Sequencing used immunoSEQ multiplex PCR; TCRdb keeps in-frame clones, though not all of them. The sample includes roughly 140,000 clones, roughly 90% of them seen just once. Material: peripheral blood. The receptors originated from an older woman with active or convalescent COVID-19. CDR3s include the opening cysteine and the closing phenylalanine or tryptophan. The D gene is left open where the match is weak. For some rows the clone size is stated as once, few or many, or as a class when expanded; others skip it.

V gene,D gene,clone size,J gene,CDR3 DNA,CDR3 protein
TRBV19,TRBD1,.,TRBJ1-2,TGTGCCAGTAGTAAGGGGGCGTGGGACGGCTATGGCTACACCTTC,CASSKGAWDGYGYTF
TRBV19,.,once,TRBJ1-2,TGTGCCAGTAGTATGGGCTTGAAAGTGACTGGCTACACCTTC,CASSMGLKVTGYTF
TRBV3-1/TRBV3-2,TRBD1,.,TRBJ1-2,TGTGCCAGCAGCTCACCCGGGACAGGGATTAACTATGGCTACACCTTC,CASSSPGTGINYGYTF
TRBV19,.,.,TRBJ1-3,TGTGCCAGTAGTAATGTCGGGGGGATCGGAAACACCATATATTTT,CASSNVGGIGNTIYF
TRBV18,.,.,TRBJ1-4,TGTGCCAGCTCACTAGAGGAGGGTGAAAAACTGTTTTTT,CASSLEEGEKLFF
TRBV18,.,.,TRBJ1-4,TGTGCCAGCTCACCCTCCGGGCGGGGCCGGAATGAAAAACTGTTTTTT,CASSPSGRGRNEKLFF
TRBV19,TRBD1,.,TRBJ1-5,TGTGCCAGTAGTATCAGGACAGGGACCCCCAATCAGCCCCAGCATTTT,CASSIRTGTPNQPQHF
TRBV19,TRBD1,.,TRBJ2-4,TGTGCCAGTAGCCTCGGGACAGAGGCGAACATTCAGTACTTC,CASSLGTEANIQYF
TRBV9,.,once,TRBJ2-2,TGTGCCAGCAAAAGCGGGACCGGGGAGCTGTTTTTT,CASKSGTGELFF
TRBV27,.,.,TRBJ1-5,TGTGCCAGCAGTTTATCCAGTCTTAGCAATCAGCCCCAGCATTTT,CASSLSSLSNQPQHF
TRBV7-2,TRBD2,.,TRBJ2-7,TGTGCCAGCAGCTGGGGGAGCGGGGGGGCCTCCCACGAGCAGTACTTC,CASSWGSGGASHEQYF
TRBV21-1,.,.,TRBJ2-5,TGTGCCAGCAGCAAAGCCCGACCTGGACAGCCGTACCAAGAGACCCAGTACTTC,CASSKARPGQPYQETQYF
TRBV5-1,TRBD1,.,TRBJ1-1,TGCGCCAGCAGCTTTGGACAGGGTGTCACTGAAGCTTTCTTT,CASSFGQGVTEAFF
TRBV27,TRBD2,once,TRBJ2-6,TGTGCCAGGGTGGTCCTAGCGGGGGGCGCTTCAGGGGCCAACGTCCTGACTTTC,CARVVLAGGASGANVLTF
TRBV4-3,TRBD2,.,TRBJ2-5,TGCGCCAGCAGCCAAGATTGGGTAGCGGGGTACCAAGAGACCCAGTACTTC,CASSQDWVAGYQETQYF
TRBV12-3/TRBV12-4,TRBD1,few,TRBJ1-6,TGTGCCAGCAGAGCAGGGGGTCCTTCACCCCTCCACTTT,CASRAGGPSPLHF
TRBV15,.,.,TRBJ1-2,TGTGCCACCAGCAGACAGTCCGCCTATGGCTACACCTTC,CATSRQSAYGYTF
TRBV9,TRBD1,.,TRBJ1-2,TGTGCCGGCTATGACAGGGGAGCCTATGGCTACACCTTC,CAGYDRGAYGYTF
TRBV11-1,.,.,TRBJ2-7,TGTGCCAGCAGCTCCCAGGGATACGAGCAGTACTTC,CASSSQGYEQYF
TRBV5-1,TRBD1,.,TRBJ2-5,TGCGCCAGCAGCAGGCAGGGGGAGATGTACCAAGAGACCCAGTACTTC,CASSRQGEMYQETQYF
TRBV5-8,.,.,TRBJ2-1,TGTGCCAGCAGCAACGGGGGATCCAATGAGCAGTTCTTC,CASSNGGSNEQFF
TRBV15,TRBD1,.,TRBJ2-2,TGTGCCACCACCGACAGACAGGGCGCCGCCGGGGAGCTGTTTTTT,CATTDRQGAAGELFF
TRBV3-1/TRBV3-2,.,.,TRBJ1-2,TGTGCCAGCAGCCAAAGGGGCACCGCCTATGGCTACACCTTC,CASSQRGTAYGYTF
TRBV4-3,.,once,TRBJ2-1,TGCGCCAGCAGACCCCAGTTGGAGGCCCACAATGAGCAGTTCTTC,CASRPQLEAHNEQFF
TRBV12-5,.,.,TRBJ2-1,TGTGCTAGTGGTTTGGTCCTAGCCAAATTCGACAATGAGCAGTTCTTC,CASGLVLAKFDNEQFF
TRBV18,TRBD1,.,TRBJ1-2,TGTGCCAGCTCACTCAGACAGGGTGAAGCCTATGGCTACACCTTC,CASSLRQGEAYGYTF
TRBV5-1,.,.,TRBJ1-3,TGCGCCAGCAGCTTGGCATACAGGACATCTGGAAACACCATATATTTT,CASSLAYRTSGNTIYF
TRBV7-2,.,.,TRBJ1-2,TGTGCCAGCAGCTTCGGGGGCTATGGCTACACCTTC,CASSFGGYGYTF
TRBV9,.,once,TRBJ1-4,TGTGCCAGCAGCGCCATCGGGGAGGGTGAAAAACTGTTTTTT,CASSAIGEGEKLFF
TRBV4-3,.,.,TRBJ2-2,TGCGCCAGCTCACTCACCGGGGAGCTGTTTTTT,CASSLTGELFF
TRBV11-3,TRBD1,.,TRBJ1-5,TGTGCCAGCAGCTTAACAGGGGGCGAGCAGCCCCAGCATTTT,CASSLTGGEQPQHF
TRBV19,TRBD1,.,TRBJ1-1,TGTGCCAGTAGTACGATGACAGGGGGACTCACTGAAGCTTTCTTT,CASSTMTGGLTEAFF